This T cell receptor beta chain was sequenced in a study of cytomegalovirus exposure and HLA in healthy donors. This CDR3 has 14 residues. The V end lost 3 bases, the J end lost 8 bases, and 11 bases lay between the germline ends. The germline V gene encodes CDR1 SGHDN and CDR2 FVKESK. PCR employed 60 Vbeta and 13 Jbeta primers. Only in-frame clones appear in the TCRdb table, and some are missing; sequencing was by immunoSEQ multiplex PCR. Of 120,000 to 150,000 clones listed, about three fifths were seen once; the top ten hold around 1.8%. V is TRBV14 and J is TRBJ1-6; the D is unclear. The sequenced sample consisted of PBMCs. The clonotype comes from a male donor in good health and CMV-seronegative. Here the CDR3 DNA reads TGTGCCAGCAGCCAGCGTTTGCGTGATTCACCCCTCCACTTT. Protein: CASSQRLRDSPLHF.